The present T cell receptor beta chain was sequenced within a study of CD8+ T cells in alopecia areata. Peripheral blood, together with lesional scalp punch biopsies, was collected from alopecia areata patients. The CDR3 spans 15 residues. Trimming stripped 5 bases from V and 5 bases from J, with 20 bases between. Germline values: CDR1 SGDLS, CDR2 YYNGEE. Investigators isolated RNA and reverse transcribed it into cDNA to act as the sequencing template. Assay used: immunoSEQ multiplex PCR; TCRdb lists only in-frame clones, some missing. Of hundreds of thousands of clones in the sample, 50% to 60% were seen once.

This specimen consisted of CD4+ T cells sorted from blood, obtained at week 0. This clonotype was sampled from a human donor with alopecia areata. The genes are TRBV9 and TRBJ2-7, with a weak D call TRBD2 (5 bases). This CDR3 reads CASSPGLTGSHEQYF. DNA for the CDR3: TGTGCCAGCAGTCCAGGACTGACGGGTTCCCACGAGCAGTACTTC.